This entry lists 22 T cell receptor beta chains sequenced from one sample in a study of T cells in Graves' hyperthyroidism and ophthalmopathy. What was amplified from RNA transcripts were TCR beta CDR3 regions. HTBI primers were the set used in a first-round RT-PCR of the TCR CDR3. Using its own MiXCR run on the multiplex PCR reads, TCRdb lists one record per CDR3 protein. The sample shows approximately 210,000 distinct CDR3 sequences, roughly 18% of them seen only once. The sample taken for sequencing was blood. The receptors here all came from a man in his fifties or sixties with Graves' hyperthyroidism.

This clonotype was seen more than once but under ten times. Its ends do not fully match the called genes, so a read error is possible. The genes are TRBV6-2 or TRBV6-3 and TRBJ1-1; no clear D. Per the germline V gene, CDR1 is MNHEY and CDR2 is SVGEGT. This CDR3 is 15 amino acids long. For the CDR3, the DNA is TGTGCCAGCAGTTACTCCCGGGTACTGAACACTGAAGTTTTCTTT. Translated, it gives CASSYSRVLNTEVFF.

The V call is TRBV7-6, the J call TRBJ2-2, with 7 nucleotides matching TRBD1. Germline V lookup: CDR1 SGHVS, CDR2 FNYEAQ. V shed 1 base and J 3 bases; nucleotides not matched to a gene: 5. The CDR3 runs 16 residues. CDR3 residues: CASSLGSGQYTGELFF. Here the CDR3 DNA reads TGTGCCAGCAGCTTAGGTTCGGGACAGTACACCGGGGAGCTGTTTTTT.

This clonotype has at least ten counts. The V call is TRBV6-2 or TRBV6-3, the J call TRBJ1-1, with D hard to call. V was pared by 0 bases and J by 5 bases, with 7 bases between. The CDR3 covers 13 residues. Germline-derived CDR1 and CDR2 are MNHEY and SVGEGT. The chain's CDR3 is CASSYSAVTEAFF. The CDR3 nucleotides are TGTGCCAGCAGTTACTCGGCGGTAACTGAAGCTTTCTTT.

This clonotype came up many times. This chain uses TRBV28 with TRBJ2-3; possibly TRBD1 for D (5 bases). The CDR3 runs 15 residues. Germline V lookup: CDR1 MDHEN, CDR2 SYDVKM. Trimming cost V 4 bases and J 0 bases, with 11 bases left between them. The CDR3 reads CASSSTGASTDTQYF. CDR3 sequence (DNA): TGTGCCAGCAGTTCTACAGGAGCTAGCACAGATACGCAGTATTTT.

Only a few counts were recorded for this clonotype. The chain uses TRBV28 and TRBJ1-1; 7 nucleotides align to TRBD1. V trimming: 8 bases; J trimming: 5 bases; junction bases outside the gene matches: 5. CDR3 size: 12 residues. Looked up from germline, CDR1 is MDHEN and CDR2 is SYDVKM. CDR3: CASRQGWTEAFF. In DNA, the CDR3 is TGTGCCAGCCGACAGGGCTGGACTGAAGCTTTCTTT.

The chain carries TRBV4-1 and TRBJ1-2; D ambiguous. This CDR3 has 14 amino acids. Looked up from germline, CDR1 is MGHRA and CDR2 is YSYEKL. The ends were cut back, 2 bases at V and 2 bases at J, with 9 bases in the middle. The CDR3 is CASSQPGRNYGYTF. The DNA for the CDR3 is TGCGCCAGCAGCCAACCCGGACGGAACTATGGCTACACCTTC.

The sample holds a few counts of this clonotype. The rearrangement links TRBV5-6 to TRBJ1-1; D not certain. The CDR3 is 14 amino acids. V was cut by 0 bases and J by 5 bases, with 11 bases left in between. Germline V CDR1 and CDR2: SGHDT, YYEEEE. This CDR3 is CASSLGSPGTEAFF. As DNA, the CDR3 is TGTGCCAGCAGCTTGGGCTCCCCGGGGACTGAAGCTTTCTTT.

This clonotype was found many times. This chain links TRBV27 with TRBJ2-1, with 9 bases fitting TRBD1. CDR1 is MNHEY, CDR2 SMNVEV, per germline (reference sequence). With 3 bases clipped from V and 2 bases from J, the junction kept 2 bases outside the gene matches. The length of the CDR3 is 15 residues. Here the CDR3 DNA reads TGTGCCAGCAGTTTCGACAGGGGGACCTACAATGAGCAGTTCTTC. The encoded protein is CASSFDRGTYNEQFF.

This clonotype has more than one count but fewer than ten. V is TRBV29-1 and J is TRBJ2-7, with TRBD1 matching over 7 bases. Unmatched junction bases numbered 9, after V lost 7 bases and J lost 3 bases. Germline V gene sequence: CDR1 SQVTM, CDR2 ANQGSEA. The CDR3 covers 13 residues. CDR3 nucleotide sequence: TGCAGCGCCAAACAGGGGCCCCTCTACGAGCAGTACTTC. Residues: CSAKQGPLYEQYF.

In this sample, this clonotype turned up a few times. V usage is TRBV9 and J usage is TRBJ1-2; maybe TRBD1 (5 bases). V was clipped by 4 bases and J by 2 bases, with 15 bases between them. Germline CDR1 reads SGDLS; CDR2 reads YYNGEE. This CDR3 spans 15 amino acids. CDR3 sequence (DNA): TGTGCCAGCAGCCCCTTTTTCGGGGGAAACTATGGCTACACCTTC. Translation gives CASSPFFGGNYGYTF.

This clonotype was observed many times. The CDR3 loop reads CASNVVGALNTEAFF. The CDR3 DNA reads TGTGCCAGCAACGTGGTCGGTGCTCTGAACACTGAAGCTTTCTTT. The chain has TRBV27 and TRBJ1-1; D call uncertain. The V gene's germline CDR1 is MNHEY and CDR2 SMNVEV (reference sequence). CDR3 size: 15 residues. V shed 7 bases and J shed 0 bases, with 15 bases lying between them.

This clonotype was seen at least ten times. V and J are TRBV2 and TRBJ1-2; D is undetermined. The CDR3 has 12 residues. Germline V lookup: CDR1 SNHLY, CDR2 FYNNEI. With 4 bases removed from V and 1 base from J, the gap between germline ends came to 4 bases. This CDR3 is CASSVGNYGYTF. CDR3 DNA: TGTGCCAGCAGTGTGGGTAACTATGGCTACACCTTC.

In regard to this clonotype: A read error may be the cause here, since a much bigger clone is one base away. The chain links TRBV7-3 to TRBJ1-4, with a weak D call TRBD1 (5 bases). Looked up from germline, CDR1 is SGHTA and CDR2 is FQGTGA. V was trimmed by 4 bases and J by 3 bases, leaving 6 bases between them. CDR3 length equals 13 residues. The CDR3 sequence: CASSSGPNEKLFF. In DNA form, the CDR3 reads TGTGCCAGCAGCTCGGGACCTAATGAAAAACTGTTTTTT.

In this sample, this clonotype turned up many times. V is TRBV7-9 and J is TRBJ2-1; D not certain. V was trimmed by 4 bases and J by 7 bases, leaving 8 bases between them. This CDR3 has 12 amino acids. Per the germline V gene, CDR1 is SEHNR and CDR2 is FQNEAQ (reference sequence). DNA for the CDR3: TGTGCCAGCAGCTCCGGCCCTAATGAGCAGTTCTTC. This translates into CASSSGPNEQFF.

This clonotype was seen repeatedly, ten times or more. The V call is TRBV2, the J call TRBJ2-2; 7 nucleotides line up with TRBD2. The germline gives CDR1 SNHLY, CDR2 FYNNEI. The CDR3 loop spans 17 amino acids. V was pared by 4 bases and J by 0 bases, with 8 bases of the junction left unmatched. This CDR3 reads CASSARLALTNTGELFF. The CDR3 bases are TGTGCCAGCAGTGCACGACTAGCACTAACGAACACCGGGGAGCTGTTTTTT.

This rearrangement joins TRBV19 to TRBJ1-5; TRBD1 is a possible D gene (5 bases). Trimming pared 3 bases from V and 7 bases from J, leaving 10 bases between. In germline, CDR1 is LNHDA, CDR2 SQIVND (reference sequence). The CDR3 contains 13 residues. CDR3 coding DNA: TGTGCCAGTAGTATTGGGGGGGGGCAGCCCCAGCATTTT. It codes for CASSIGGGQPQHF.

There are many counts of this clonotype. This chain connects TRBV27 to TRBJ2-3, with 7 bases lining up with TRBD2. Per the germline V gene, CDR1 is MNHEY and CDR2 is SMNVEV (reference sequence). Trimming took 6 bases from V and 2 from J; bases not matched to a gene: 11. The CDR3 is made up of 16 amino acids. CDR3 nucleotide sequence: TGTGCCAGCAGCCCTAGACTAGCAACTTCCACAGATACGCAGTATTTT. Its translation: CASSPRLATSTDTQYF.

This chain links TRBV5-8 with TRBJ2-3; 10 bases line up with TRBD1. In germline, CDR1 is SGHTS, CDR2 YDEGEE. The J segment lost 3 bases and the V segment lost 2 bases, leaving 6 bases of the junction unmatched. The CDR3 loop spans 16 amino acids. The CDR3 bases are TGTGCCAGCAGCTTACCGGGACAGGGGTGGACAGATACGCAGTATTTT. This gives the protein CASSLPGQGWTDTQYF.

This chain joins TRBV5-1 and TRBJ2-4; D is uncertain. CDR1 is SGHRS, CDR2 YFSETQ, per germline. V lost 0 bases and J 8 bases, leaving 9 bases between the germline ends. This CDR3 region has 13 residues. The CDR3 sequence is CASSLVLEDIQYF. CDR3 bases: TGCGCCAGCAGCTTGGTACTTGAAGACATTCAGTACTTC.

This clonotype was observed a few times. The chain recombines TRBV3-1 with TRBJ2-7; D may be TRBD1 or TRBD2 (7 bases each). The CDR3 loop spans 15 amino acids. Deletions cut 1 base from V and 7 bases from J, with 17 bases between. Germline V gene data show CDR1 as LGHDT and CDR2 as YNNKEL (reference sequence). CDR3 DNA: TGTGCCAGCAGCCAAGGAATTCACAGGGGAGGGGAGCAGTACTTC. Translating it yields CASSQGIHRGGEQYF.

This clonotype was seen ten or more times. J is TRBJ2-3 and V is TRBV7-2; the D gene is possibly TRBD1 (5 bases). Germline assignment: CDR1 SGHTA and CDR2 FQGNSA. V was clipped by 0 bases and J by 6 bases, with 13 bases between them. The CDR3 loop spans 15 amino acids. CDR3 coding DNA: TGTGCCAGCAGCTTAGCGTCCCAGGGTCTGGATACGCAGTATTTT. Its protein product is CASSLASQGLDTQYF.

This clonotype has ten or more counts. This CDR3 is CASSPVTSGSNNEQFF. The CDR3 nucleotides read TGTGCCAGCAGCCCGGTGACTAGCGGGAGCAACAATGAGCAGTTCTTC. The rearrangement joins TRBV3-1 to TRBJ2-1; TRBD2 matches 12 bases. From germline, CDR1 is LGHDT and CDR2 YNNKEL (reference sequence). The trim removed 4 bases at V and 5 bases at J, leaving 6 bases unmatched. The CDR3 is 16 amino acids.